This T cell receptor beta chain was identified in a study of blood T cell repertoires in COVID-19. At the level of the study: Italy, Spain and the United States were the sources of the convalescent and acute COVID-19 samples. T cells, B-cell-depleted T cells, or PBMCs supplied cDNA or gDNA.

The germline V gene encodes CDR1 MGHDK and CDR2 SYGVNS. Unmatched junction bases numbered 9, after V lost 1 base and J lost 5 bases. The CDR3 extends over 16 amino acids. In the authors' methods: Amplification of reference gene primers was used by the study to estimate nucleated cell counts. Measured with immunoSEQ multiplex PCR; TCRdb has only the in-frame clones, and not every one. D and trimming come from the DNA, and the V and J calls and clone size come from that table. The table records approximately 340,000 clones, around 82% of them present only once. The chain links TRBV25-1 to TRBJ2-7, with 9 bases aligning to TRBD1. What was sequenced was peripheral blood. The receptor comes from a man aged 25-45 years with active or convalescent COVID-19. The CDR3 nucleotides read TGTGCCAGCAGTGAATCTGAGGGACAGGGCCTAAACGAGCAGTACTTC. Translating gives CASSESEGQGLNEQYF.